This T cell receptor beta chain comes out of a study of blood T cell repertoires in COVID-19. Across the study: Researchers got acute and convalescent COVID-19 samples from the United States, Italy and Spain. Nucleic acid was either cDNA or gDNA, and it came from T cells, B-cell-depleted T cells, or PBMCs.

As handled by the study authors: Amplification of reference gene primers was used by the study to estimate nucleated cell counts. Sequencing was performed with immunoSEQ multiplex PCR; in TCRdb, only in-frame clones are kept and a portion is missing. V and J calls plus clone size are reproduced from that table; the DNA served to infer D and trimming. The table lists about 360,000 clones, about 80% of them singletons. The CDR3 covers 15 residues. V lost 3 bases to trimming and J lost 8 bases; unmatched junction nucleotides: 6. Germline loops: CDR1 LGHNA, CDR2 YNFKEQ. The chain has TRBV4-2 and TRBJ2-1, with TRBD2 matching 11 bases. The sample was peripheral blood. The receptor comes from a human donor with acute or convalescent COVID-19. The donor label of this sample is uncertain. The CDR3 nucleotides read TGTGCCAGCAGCCAGCGTACTAGCGGGAGTTATGAGCAGTTCTTC. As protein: CASSQRTSGSYEQFF.